The clone carrying this TCR beta chain was observed at least ten times. The antigen is not known. 5'RACE primed at constant segments yielded TCR alpha and TCR beta cDNA libraries bearing sample barcodes and UMIs. MiXCR, run by TCRdb on the 5' RACE reads, gives a single entry per CDR3 protein. This table has hundreds of thousands of distinct CDR3 sequences, roughly 22% appearing once. This entry comes from a study of T-cell memory formation after mild COVID-19. Study at large: The study found TCR clusters largely donor specific. Notes on the study in general: Among clones peaking at day 37 in the second wave, SARS-CoV-2 specificity remained unconfirmed. The appearance of some responding clones in pre-infection memory suggested that cross-reactive memory joined.

This sequence was found in an adult woman who had mild COVID-19 (a few samples of this study predate the infection). Cell type and time point are not known. The material sequenced was PBMCs or a T cell subset sorted from them (not recorded which).

The CDR3 here is CSARTRGAHAPQYF. CDR3 nucleotide sequence: TGCAGTGCTAGAACGCGGGGGGCCCACGCTCCGCAGTATTTT. The V and J genes are TRBV20-1 and TRBJ2-3; 8 bases fit TRBD2. V shed 2 bases, J shed 10 bases, and the junction held 11 bases outside the gene matches. CDR1 is DFQATT, CDR2 SNEGSKA, per germline (reference sequence). This CDR3 comprises 14 residues.